This T cell receptor beta chain was retrieved from a study of shared T cell receptors in the human thymus. TCRdb's table, derived via immunoSEQ multiplex PCR, lists solely in-frame clones and lacks some. The table has approximately 760,000 clones, roughly 88% seen once; the top ten hold around 0.0099%. V lost 2 bases and J lost 4; bases outside the gene matches: 4. CDR3 length: 15 residues. Per the germline V gene, CDR1 is PRHDT and CDR2 is FYEKMQ (reference sequence). The same sample was also used in a study of human thymus T cells.

V is TRBV13 and J is TRBJ2-2; 7 nucleotides match TRBD1. The sample consisted of thymocytes. This clonotype originated in a girl less than two years old with a congenital heart defect. The CDR3 loop is CASSLLGTATGELFF. CDR3 coding DNA: TGTGCCAGCAGCTTATTGGGGACAGCCACCGGGGAGCTGTTTTTT. The full variable domain, with the rest looked up from reference TRBV13 and TRBJ2-2, is AAGVIQSPRHLIKEKRETATLKCYPIPRHDTVYWYQQGPGQDPQFLISFYEKMQSDKGSIPDRFSAQQFSDYHSELNMSSLELGDSALYFCASSLLGTATGELFFGEGSRLTVL.